This T cell receptor beta chain comes out of a study of blood T cell repertoires in COVID-19. About the research overall: Collection of acute and convalescent COVID-19 samples took place in the United States, Italy and Spain.

This CDR3 is 16 amino acids long. V was pared by 0 bases and J by 7 bases, with 8 bases of the junction left unmatched. Germline CDR1 is SGHAT and CDR2 is FQNNGV. Sequencing used immunoSEQ multiplex PCR; TCRdb keeps in-frame clones, though not all of them. The sample carries more than 85,000 clones, about 86% recorded once. Sequencing used peripheral blood. This TCR derives from a man in his sixties with acute or convalescent COVID-19. V usage is TRBV11-2 and J usage is TRBJ2-5, with 10 nucleotides matching TRBD1. The CDR3 DNA follows: TGTGCCAGCAGCTTAGATATTGGGACAGGGGACGTGACCCAGTACTTC. Its protein product is CASSLDIGTGDVTQYF.